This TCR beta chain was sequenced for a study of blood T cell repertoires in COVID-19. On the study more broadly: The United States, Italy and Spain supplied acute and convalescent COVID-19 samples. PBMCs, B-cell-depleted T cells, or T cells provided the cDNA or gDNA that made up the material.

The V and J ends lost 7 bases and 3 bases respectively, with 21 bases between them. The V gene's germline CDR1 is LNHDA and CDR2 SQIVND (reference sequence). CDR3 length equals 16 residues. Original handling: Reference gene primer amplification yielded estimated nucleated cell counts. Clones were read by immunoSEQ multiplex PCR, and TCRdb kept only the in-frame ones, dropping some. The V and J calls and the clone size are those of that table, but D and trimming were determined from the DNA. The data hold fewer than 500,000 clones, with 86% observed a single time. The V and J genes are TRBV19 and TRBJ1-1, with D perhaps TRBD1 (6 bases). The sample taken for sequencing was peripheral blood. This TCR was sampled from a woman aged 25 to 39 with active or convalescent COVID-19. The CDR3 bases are TGTGCCAGTAATCATAAACAGGGATTAGGGGACACTGAAGCTTTCTTT. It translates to CASNHKQGLGDTEAFF.